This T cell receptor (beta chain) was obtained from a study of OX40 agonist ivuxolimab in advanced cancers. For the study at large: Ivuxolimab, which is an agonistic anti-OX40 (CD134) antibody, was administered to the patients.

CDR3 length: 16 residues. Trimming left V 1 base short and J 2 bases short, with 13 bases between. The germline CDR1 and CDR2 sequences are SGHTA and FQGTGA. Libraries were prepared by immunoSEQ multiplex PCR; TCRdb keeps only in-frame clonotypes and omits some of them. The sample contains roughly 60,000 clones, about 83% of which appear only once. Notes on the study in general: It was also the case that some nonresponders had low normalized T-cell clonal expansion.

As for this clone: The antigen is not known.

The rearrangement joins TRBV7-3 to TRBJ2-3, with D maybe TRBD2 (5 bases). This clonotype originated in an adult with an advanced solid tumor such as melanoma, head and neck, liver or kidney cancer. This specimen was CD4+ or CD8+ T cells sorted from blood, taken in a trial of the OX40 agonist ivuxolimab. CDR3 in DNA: TGTGCCAGCAGCTTAATGGCTAGCAGTATCACAGATACGCAGTATTTT. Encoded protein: CASSLMASSITDTQYF.